A single sample gave rise to the 29 T cell receptor beta chains below, sequenced in a study of human T cells and chemical hapten exposure. TCRdb used MiXCR to reprocess the RACE reads, holding one entry per CDR3 protein. The sample lists roughly 160,000 distinct CDR3 sequences, approximately 14% occurring once. Time point described: patch test 1, 2 weeks after DPC sensitization. As to treatment: therapeutic diphenylcyclopropenone sensitization with weekly scalp DPC. The starting material was whole blood, obtained in connection with sensitization to the hapten diphenylcyclopropenone (DPC). Receptor source: a woman aged 25 to 39 with alopecia areata. Some clones in this sample may be carry-over from other donors' samples.

J is TRBJ2-2 and V is TRBV20-1; the D is unclear. Germline assignment: CDR1 DFQATT and CDR2 SNEGSKA (reference sequence). This CDR3 is 13 amino acids long. V lost 3 bases and J lost 1, with 6 bases in between. This CDR3 is CSASQRNTGELFF. Written as DNA, the CDR3 is TGCAGTGCTAGTCAGCGGAACACCGGGGAGCTGTTTTTT.

The chain links TRBV5-4 to TRBJ2-5, with 8 bases lining up with TRBD2. Germline trimming cut 4 bases from V and 2 bases from J; bases unmatched to any gene: 4. Germline CDR1 is SGHNT and CDR2 is YYREEE (reference sequence). This CDR3 spans 14 amino acids. The DNA of the CDR3 is TGTGCCAGCAGCCCGGGGGGGCGTCAAGAGACCCAGTACTTC. As protein: CASSPGGRQETQYF.

The chain combines TRBV12-3 or TRBV12-4 with TRBJ2-1; tentative D call: TRBD2 (6 bases). The CDR3 runs 14 residues. V lost 3 bases and J lost 4, with 10 bases in between. The CDR3 DNA sequence: TGTGCCAGCAGTTTGGGGGACTCGTACAATGAGCAGTTCTTC. It encodes CASSLGDSYNEQFF.

This clonotype appeared many times. The chain's CDR3 is CSVVAGEKSYEQYF. The CDR3, as DNA: TGCAGCGTTGTGGCAGGGGAAAAGTCCTACGAGCAGTACTTC. This chain joins TRBV29-1 and TRBJ2-7; perhaps TRBD1 as D (6 bases). CDR1 is SQVTM and CDR2 is ANQGSEA in the germline V gene. The CDR3 is 14 residues long. V shed 4 bases and J shed 1 base, with 14 bases lying between them.

CDR3 in DNA: TGTGCCAGCAGTTACGTCGGCAGGCAAGAGACCCAGTACTTC. As protein: CASSYVGRQETQYF. The chain recombines TRBV6-2 or TRBV6-3 with TRBJ2-5; D ambiguous. Trimming removed 2 bases from V and 2 bases from J, with 9 bases in between. The germline CDR1 and CDR2 sequences are MNHEY and SVGEGT. This CDR3 contains 14 residues.

The gene calls are TRBV11-2 and TRBJ2-1; weak D call: TRBD1 (6 bases). Trimming took 6 bases from V and 7 from J, leaving 16 bases between them. The CDR3 spans 14 residues. The V gene's germline CDR1 is SGHAT and CDR2 FQNNGV. This CDR3 reads CASRPGQSENEQFF. The DNA of the CDR3 is TGTGCCAGCAGACCCGGACAGTCAGAAAATGAGCAGTTCTTC.

This clonotype was counted between two and nine times. The chain couples TRBV25-1 to TRBJ1-4; D remains ambiguous. Per germline, CDR1 MGHDK and CDR2 SYGVNS. The CDR3 contains 13 residues. V lost 1 base to trimming and J lost 7 bases, with 7 bases between them. The CDR3 DNA sequence: TGTGCCAGCAGTGAATTGAACGGTGAAAAACTGTTTTTT. This gives the protein CASSELNGEKLFF.

This CDR3 reads CASSYPPRGRANTEAFF. CDR3 nucleotide sequence: TGTGCCAGCAGTTACCCTCCCCGGGGCAGGGCGAACACTGAAGCTTTCTTT. This chain connects TRBV6-6 to TRBJ1-1; weak D call: TRBD1 (5 bases). Trimming pared 2 bases from V and 1 base from J, leaving 17 bases between. Germline values: CDR1 MNHNY, CDR2 SVGAGI (reference sequence). CDR3 length equals 17 residues.

This clonotype occurred a few times. The V call is TRBV5-1, the J call TRBJ1-5; D may be TRBD1 (6 bases). Germline V gene sequence: CDR1 SGHRS, CDR2 YFSETQ. V shed 4 bases and J shed 3 bases, with 11 bases lying between them. The CDR3 consists of 14 residues. CDR3 coding DNA: TGCGCCAGCAGCCCGGGGACATCCAATCAGCCCCAGCATTTT. Translated: CASSPGTSNQPQHF.

This clonotype was seen a few times. V is TRBV20-1 and J is TRBJ2-7; a possible D gene is TRBD2 (5 bases). V dropped 2 bases and J dropped 0 bases, with 11 bases sitting between them. The CDR3 extends over 14 amino acids. Germline-derived CDR1 and CDR2 are DFQATT and SNEGSKA (reference sequence). The CDR3 region is CSARSGRSSYEQYF. CDR3 DNA sequence: TGCAGTGCTAGAAGTGGGAGAAGCTCCTACGAGCAGTACTTC.

This chain joins TRBV7-9 and TRBJ2-5; 8 nucleotides line up with TRBD1. CDR3 length: 16 residues. V lost 5 bases and J lost 5; bases outside the gene matches: 13. Germline V gives CDR1 SEHNR, CDR2 FQNEAQ (reference sequence). The CDR3 DNA follows: TGTGCCAGCAGCCCCCACGGGGATAGACAGGGGGAGACCCAGTACTTC. It specifies CASSPHGDRQGETQYF.

The chain is built from TRBV12-3 or TRBV12-4 and TRBJ1-5, with D perhaps matching TRBD1 (6 bases). The germline V and J ends were trimmed by 3 bases and 11 bases, with 17 bases remaining between them. The CDR3 is made up of 14 amino acids. The CDR3 loop reads CASSLVGTLGAQHF. CDR3 in DNA: TGTGCCAGCAGTTTGGTTGGGACACTTGGGGCCCAGCATTTT.

This clonotype was observed at least ten times. V and J are TRBV18 and TRBJ1-1; TRBD1 matches at 8 bases. V dropped 4 bases and J dropped 3; count of bases not matched to a gene: 4. This CDR3 is 14 amino acids long. Germline assignment: CDR1 KGHSH and CDR2 LQKENI. Written as DNA, the CDR3 is TGTGCCAGCTCACGGGGACAGGAATACACTGAAGCTTTCTTT. Encoded protein: CASSRGQEYTEAFF.

This chain connects TRBV14 to TRBJ1-6; D may be TRBD1 (5 bases). The CDR3 sequence is 14 residues long. Germline CDR1 SGHDN, CDR2 FVKESK. V was clipped by 3 bases and J by 8 bases, with 11 bases between them. In DNA, the CDR3 is TGTGCCAGCAGCCACAGAGGGGCGGATTCACCCCTCCACTTT. Translating gives CASSHRGADSPLHF.

There are a few counts of this clonotype. This chain connects TRBV20-1 to TRBJ1-2; no firm D call. This CDR3 has 13 residues. Trimming pared 5 bases from V and 4 bases from J, leaving 14 bases between. The germline gives CDR1 DFQATT, CDR2 SNEGSKA (reference sequence). The CDR3 region has the DNA TGCAGTGCTCAACGGCAGGCCCCCTATGGCTACACCTTC. Amino acids: CSAQRQAPYGYTF.

V is TRBV5-1 and J is TRBJ1-2, with D perhaps TRBD1 (5 bases). CDR1 SGHRS and CDR2 YFSETQ come from the germline V gene. CDR3 length: 14 residues. The ends were cut back, 0 bases at V and 4 bases at J, with 10 bases in the middle. The CDR3 DNA sequence: TGCGCCAGCAGCTTGGCCGCTGACAGCTATGGCTACACCTTC. Amino acid sequence: CASSLAADSYGYTF.

Ten or more counts support this clonotype. The chain carries TRBV19 and TRBJ1-2; no firm D call. The CDR3 loop spans 14 amino acids. CDR1 is LNHDA and CDR2 is SQIVND in the germline V gene (reference sequence). Between the trimmed V and J ends, which lost 5 bases and 5 bases, there was a span of 15 bases. DNA of the CDR3: TGTGCCAGTAGTCCGGCTCTCGGGGAGTATGGCTACACCTTC. Its protein product is CASSPALGEYGYTF.

This clonotype has only a few counts. The V and J genes are TRBV2 and TRBJ2-6; D not certain. CDR3 length: 18 amino acids. CDR1 SNHLY and CDR2 FYNNEI come from the germline V gene. V lost 1 base and J lost 0, with 13 bases in between. Here the CDR3 reads CASSEVSVSSSGANVLTF. The CDR3 coding sequence is TGTGCCAGCAGTGAAGTGTCGGTCAGTAGCTCTGGGGCCAACGTCCTGACTTTC.

This chain connects TRBV28 to TRBJ2-5; the D gene is possibly TRBD1 (6 bases). V dropped 2 bases and J dropped 0 bases, with 7 bases sitting between them. CDR1 and CDR2 from the germline V gene are MDHEN and SYDVKM. The CDR3 loop spans 14 amino acids. The CDR3 loop reads CASSLDRHQETQYF. The CDR3 nucleotides are TGTGCCAGCAGTTTAGACAGGCACCAAGAGACCCAGTACTTC. The variable domain in full, with the rest retrieved from reference TRBV28 and TRBJ2-5, is DVKVTQSSRYLVKRTGEKVFLECVQDMDHENMFWYRQDPGLGLRLIYFSYDVKMKEKGDIPEGYSVSREKKERFSLILESASTNQTSMYLCASSLDRHQETQYFGPGTRLLVL.

In DNA, the CDR3 is TGCAGCGTTAGAGGAGGCACTGAAGCTTTCTTT. As protein: CSVRGGTEAFF. The chain carries TRBV29-1 and TRBJ1-1; D ambiguous. The length of the CDR3 is 11 residues. V was trimmed by 5 bases and J by 4 bases, leaving 8 bases between them. In germline, CDR1 is SQVTM, CDR2 ANQGSEA.

This clonotype was detected a few times. The chain joins TRBV5-1 to TRBJ2-1; 9 bases are a match to TRBD2. V lost 4 bases to trimming and J lost 1 base; unmatched junction nucleotides: 3. The V gene's germline CDR1 is SGHRS and CDR2 YFSETQ. This CDR3 is 15 amino acids long. The CDR3 region has the DNA TGCGCCAGCAGCCCGACTAGCGGTTCCTACAATGAGCAGTTCTTC. Protein sequence: CASSPTSGSYNEQFF.

This clonotype was detected ten times or more. This chain uses TRBV6-6 with TRBJ1-1, with unresolved D. CDR3 length equals 12 residues. The germline V gene has CDR1 MNHNY and CDR2 SVGAGI (reference sequence). V was clipped by 4 bases and J by 5 bases, with 8 bases between them. The CDR3 spells CASSWGRTEAFF. CDR3 DNA sequence: TGTGCCAGCAGTTGGGGTAGGACTGAAGCTTTCTTT.

The chain employs TRBV3-1 and TRBJ2-7, with D possibly matching TRBD1 (6 bases). Germline-derived CDR1 and CDR2 are LGHDT and YNNKEL (reference sequence). V gave up 0 bases and J gave up 13 bases, with 16 bases separating them. The CDR3 spans 13 residues. The DNA for the CDR3 is TGTGCCAGCAGCCAAGAGTACTCGGGACATCCCTACTTC. This translates into CASSQEYSGHPYF.

This clonotype was observed a few times. The chain employs TRBV6-2 or TRBV6-3 and TRBJ2-2, with D hard to call. This CDR3 is built from 15 residues. The V end was cut by 6 bases, the J end by 0 bases, with 11 bases between. Germline CDR1 and CDR2: MNHEY and SVGEGT. CDR3 coding DNA: TGTGCCAGCAGCCACGGGCAGCCGAACACCGGGGAGCTGTTTTTT. It specifies CASSHGQPNTGELFF.

This clonotype was observed many times. The gene calls are TRBV20-1 and TRBJ1-1; no definite D call. Germline V gene sequence: CDR1 DFQATT, CDR2 SNEGSKA (reference sequence). This CDR3 is built from 14 residues. Trimming left V 7 bases short and J 6 bases short, with 21 bases between. CDR3 sequence reads: CSVGALPGYAEAFF. For the CDR3, the DNA is TGCAGTGTAGGCGCCCTGCCCGGATACGCTGAAGCTTTCTTT.

The chain employs TRBV12-3 or TRBV12-4 and TRBJ2-2; D is undetermined. V was trimmed by 6 bases and J by 2 bases, leaving 16 bases between them. CDR3 size: 16 residues. The CDR3 loop is CASSLQSLGNTGELFF. Written as DNA, the CDR3 is TGTGCCAGCAGCCTTCAATCTTTGGGAAACACCGGGGAGCTGTTTTTT.

The table lists this clonotype with a few counts. This chain links TRBV28 with TRBJ2-2; D gene unclear. V was pared by 3 bases and J by 5 bases, with 7 bases between. CDR1 and CDR2 (germline): MDHEN, SYDVKM. There are 13 residues in the CDR3. CDR3 in amino acids: CASSFRRTGELFF. The CDR3 nucleotides are TGTGCCAGCAGTTTCCGTCGGACCGGGGAGCTGTTTTTT. Variable domain in full (rest from reference TRBV28 and TRBJ2-2): DVKVTQSSRYLVKRTGEKVFLECVQDMDHENMFWYRQDPGLGLRLIYFSYDVKMKEKGDIPEGYSVSREKKERFSLILESASTNQTSMYLCASSFRRTGELFFGEGSRLTVL.

This clonotype occurred a few times. The V call is TRBV5-1, the J call TRBJ2-1; no reliable D call. Trimming removed 4 bases from V and 2 bases from J, with 13 bases in between. This CDR3 comprises 15 residues. CDR1 is SGHRS and CDR2 is YFSETQ in the germline V gene. The CDR3 DNA reads TGCGCCAGCAGCATCGATGGTCCCACCTACAATGAGCAGTTCTTC. Encoded protein: CASSIDGPTYNEQFF.

This clonotype was observed a few times. This chain uses TRBV6-6 with TRBJ1-5; tentatively, D is TRBD1 (5 bases). The CDR3 runs 16 residues. Germline V CDR1 and CDR2: MNHNY, SVGAGI (reference sequence). V was trimmed by 0 bases and J by 1 base, leaving 10 bases between them. As DNA, the CDR3 is TGTGCCAGCAGTTACTCCTTTTCAGGGAGCAATCAGCCCCAGCATTTT. Amino acids: CASSYSFSGSNQPQHF.